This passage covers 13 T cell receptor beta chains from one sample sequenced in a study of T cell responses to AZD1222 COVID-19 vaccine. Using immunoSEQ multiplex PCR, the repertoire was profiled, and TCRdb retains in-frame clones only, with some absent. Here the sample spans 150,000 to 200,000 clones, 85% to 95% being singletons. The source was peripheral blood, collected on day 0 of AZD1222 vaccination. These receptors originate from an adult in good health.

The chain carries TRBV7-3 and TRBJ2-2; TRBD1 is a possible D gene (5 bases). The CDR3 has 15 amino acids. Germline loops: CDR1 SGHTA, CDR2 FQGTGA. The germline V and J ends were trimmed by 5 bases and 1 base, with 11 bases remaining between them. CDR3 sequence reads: CASSPKQGNTGELFF. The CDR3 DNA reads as TGTGCCAGCAGCCCAAAGCAGGGGAACACCGGGGAGCTGTTTTTT. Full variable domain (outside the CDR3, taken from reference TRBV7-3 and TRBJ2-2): GAGVSQTPSNKVTEKGKYVELRCDPISGHTALYWYRQSLGQGPEFLIYFQGTGAADDSGLPNDRFFAVRPEGSVSTLKIQRTERGDSAVYLCASSPKQGNTGELFFGEGSRLTVL.

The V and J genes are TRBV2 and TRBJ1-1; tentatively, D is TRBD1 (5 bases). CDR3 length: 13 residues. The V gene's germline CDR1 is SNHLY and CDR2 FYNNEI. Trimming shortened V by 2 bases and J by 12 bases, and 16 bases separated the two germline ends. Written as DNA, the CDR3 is TGTGCCAGCAGTGAAACGGGGAGACAGACGACTTTCTTT. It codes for CASSETGRQTTFF.

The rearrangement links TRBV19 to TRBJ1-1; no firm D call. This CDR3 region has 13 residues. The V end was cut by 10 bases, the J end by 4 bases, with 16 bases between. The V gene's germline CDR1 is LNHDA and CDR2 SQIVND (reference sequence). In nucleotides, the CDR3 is TGTGCCACATACCATACCCCGGCCACTGAAGCTTTCTTT. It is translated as CATYHTPATEAFF.

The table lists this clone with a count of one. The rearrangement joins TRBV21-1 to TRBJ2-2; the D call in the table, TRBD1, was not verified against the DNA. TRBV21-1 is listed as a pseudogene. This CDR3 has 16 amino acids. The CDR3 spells CASSITTGVDTGELFF. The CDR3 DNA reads TGTGCCAGCAGCATAACAACAGGAGTGGACACCGGGGAGCTGTTTTTT.

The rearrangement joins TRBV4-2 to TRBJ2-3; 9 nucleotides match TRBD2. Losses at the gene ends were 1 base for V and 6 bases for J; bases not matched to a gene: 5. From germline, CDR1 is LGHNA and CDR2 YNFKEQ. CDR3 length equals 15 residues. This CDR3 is CASSQVAGEWDTQYF. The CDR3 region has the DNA TGTGCCAGCAGCCAAGTAGCGGGGGAATGGGATACGCAGTATTTT.

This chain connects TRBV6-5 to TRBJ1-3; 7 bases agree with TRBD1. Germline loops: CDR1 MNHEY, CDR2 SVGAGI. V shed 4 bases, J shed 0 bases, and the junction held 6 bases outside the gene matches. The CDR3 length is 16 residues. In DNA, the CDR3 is TGTGCCAGCAGTTCTCTAGGACAGGTCTCTGGAAACACCATATATTTT. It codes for CASSSLGQVSGNTIYF.

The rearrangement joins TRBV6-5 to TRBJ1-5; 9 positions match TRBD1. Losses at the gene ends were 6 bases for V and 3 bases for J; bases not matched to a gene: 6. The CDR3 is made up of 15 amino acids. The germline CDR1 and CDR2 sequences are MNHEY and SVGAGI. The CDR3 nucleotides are TGTGCCAGCAGGCTCGGGACAGGGAACAATCAGCCCCAGCATTTT. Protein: CASRLGTGNNQPQHF.

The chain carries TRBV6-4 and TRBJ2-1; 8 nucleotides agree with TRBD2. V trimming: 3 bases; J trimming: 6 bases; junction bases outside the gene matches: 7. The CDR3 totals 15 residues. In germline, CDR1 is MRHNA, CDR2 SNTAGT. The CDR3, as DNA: TGTGCCAGCAGTGAATCGTTCGGGGGGGGCAATGAGCAGTTCTTC. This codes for CASSESFGGGNEQFF.

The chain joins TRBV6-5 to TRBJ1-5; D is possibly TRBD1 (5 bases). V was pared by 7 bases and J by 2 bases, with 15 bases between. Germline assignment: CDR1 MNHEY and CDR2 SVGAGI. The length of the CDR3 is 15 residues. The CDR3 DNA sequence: TGTGCCAGCACTTCCTCGGGGGGGGGCAATCAGCCCCAGCATTTT. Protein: CASTSSGGGNQPQHF.

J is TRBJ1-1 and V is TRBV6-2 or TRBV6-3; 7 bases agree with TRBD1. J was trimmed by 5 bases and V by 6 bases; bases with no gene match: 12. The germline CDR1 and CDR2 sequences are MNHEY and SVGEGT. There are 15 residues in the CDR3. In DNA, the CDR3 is TGTGCCAGCAGCGGACAAAAGGGACAGCATACTGAAGCTTTCTTT. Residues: CASSGQKGQHTEAFF.

CDR3 nucleotides: TGCGCCAGCAGCCAAAAATTTCAGGGGAGCTCTGGAAACACCATATATTTT. Translation: CASSQKFQGSSGNTIYF. The chain couples TRBV4-1 to TRBJ1-3, with D possibly matching TRBD1 (6 bases). CDR1 is MGHRA, CDR2 YSYEKL, per germline. V was trimmed by 2 bases and J by 0 bases, leaving 14 bases between them. The length of the CDR3 is 17 residues.

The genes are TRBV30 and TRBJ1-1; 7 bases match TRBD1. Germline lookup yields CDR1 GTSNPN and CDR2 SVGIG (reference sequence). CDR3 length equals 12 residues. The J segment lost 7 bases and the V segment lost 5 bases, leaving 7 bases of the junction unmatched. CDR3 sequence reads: CAWLQGLGEAFF. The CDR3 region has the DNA TGTGCCTGGTTACAGGGGCTGGGTGAAGCTTTCTTT.

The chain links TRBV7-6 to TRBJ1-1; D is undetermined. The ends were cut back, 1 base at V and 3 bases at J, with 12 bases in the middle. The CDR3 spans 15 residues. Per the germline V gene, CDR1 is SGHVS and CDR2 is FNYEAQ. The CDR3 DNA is TGTGCCAGCAGCTTAGGACACCCCGGGGACACTGAAGCTTTCTTT. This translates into CASSLGHPGDTEAFF. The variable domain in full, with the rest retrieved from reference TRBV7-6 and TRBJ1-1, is GAGVSQSPRYKVTKRGQDVALRCDPISGHVSLYWYRQALGQGPEFLTYFNYEAQQDKSGLPNDRFSAERPEGSISTLTIQRTEQRDSAMYRCASSLGHPGDTEAFFGQGTRLTVV.